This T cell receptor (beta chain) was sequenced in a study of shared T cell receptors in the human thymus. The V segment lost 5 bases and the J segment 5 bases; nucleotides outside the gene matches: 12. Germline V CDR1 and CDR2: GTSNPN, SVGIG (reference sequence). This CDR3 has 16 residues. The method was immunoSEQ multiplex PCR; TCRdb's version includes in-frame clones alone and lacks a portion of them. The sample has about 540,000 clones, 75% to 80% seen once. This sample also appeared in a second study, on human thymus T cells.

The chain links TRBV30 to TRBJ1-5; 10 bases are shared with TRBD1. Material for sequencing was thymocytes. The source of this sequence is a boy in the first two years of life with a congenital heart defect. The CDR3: CAWGAPDRGMDQPQHF. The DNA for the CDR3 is TGTGCCTGGGGTGCCCCGGACAGGGGGATGGATCAGCCCCAGCATTTT.